These 25 T cell receptor beta chains share one sample of origin, sequenced in a study of blood T cell repertoires in COVID-19. The data were produced by immunoSEQ multiplex PCR, yet TCRdb's version contains in-frame clones alone and is incomplete. Of approximately 210,000 clones in the sample, under 90% were seen once. The sequenced material came from peripheral blood. These receptors came from a woman aged 40 to 50 with active or convalescent COVID-19.

The V call is TRBV5-4, the J call TRBJ2-5, with unresolved D. Per the germline V gene, CDR1 is SGHNT and CDR2 is YYREEE (reference sequence). CDR3 size: 13 residues. Trimming removed 0 bases from V and 3 bases from J, with 6 bases in between. The CDR3 sequence is CASSLVQEETQYF. CDR3 nucleotides: TGTGCCAGCAGCTTGGTACAAGAAGAGACCCAGTACTTC.

The chain couples TRBV5-1 to TRBJ2-2; a weak D match, TRBD2 (5 bases). Germline lookup yields CDR1 SGHRS and CDR2 YFSETQ. The CDR3 has 19 amino acids. The V end was cut by 4 bases, the J end by 4 bases, with 26 bases between. The CDR3 reads CASSDASAGEYDVTGELFF. The CDR3 DNA reads TGCGCCAGCAGCGACGCATCGGCGGGCGAATACGACGTCACCGGGGAGCTGTTTTTT.

The chain has TRBV30 and TRBJ2-5; TRBD1 agrees at 9 bases. The CDR3 is made up of 12 amino acids. Per germline, CDR1 GTSNPN and CDR2 SVGIG (reference sequence). V was clipped by 5 bases and J by 4 bases; unmatched bases: 2. Here the CDR3 reads CAWDRGGETQYF. The CDR3 DNA is TGTGCCTGGGACAGGGGGGGAGAGACCCAGTACTTC. The full variable domain, rest sourced from reference TRBV30 and TRBJ2-5, is SQTIHQWPATLVQPVGSPLSLECTVEGTSNPNLYWYRQAAGRGLQLLFYSVGIGQISSEVPQNLSASRPQDRQFILSSKKLLLSDSGFYLCAWDRGGETQYFGPGTRLLVL.

The chain links TRBV11-3 to TRBJ2-1; TRBD2 matches at 7 bases. Trimming at V came to 3 bases and at J to 5 bases, leaving 4 bases not matched to a gene. Germline loops: CDR1 SGHNT, CDR2 YENEEA. CDR3 length: 14 residues. The DNA of the CDR3 is TGTGCCAGCAGCTTTAACCTAGCGGACAATGAGCAGTTCTTC. It translates to CASSFNLADNEQFF.

This clone was detected only a few times. The chain combines TRBV28 with TRBJ2-6, with 7 bases that match TRBD1. V trimming: 5 bases; J trimming: 0 bases; junction bases outside the gene matches: 25. This CDR3 is built from 23 residues. The germline V gene encodes CDR1 MDHEN and CDR2 SYDVKM. CDR3 DNA: TGTGCCAGCAGTCGACAGCTGGGCTTCGGACAGGTTCTTTACCGCTCTGGGGCCAACGTCCTGACTTTC. It translates to CASSRQLGFGQVLYRSGANVLTF. Full variable domain (rest looked up from reference TRBV28 and TRBJ2-6): DVKVTQSSRYLVKRTGEKVFLECVQDMDHENMFWYRQDPGLGLRLIYFSYDVKMKEKGDIPEGYSVSREKKERFSLILESASTNQTSMYLCASSRQLGFGQVLYRSGANVLTFGAGSRLTVL.

This chain uses TRBV7-9 with TRBJ1-2; 9 bases line up with TRBD1. This CDR3 has 15 amino acids. Germline values: CDR1 SEHNR, CDR2 FQNEAQ (reference sequence). Trimming cost V 0 bases and J 2 bases; bases outside gene matches: 1. CDR3 residues: CASSLAGTGNYGYTF. The CDR3 DNA reads as TGTGCCAGCAGCTTAGCGGGGACAGGGAACTATGGCTACACCTTC.

The V call is TRBV6-5, the J call TRBJ1-2; 8 bases match TRBD1. CDR1 and CDR2 from the germline V gene are MNHEY and SVGAGI. V dropped 2 bases and J dropped 7; count of bases not matched to a gene: 6. The CDR3 is 14 residues long. This CDR3 is CASSYRGRGLGYTF. CDR3 DNA: TGTGCCAGCAGTTACCGTGGCAGGGGGCTTGGCTACACCTTC.

This clone was seen once. The V call is TRBV19, the J call TRBJ2-4; the match to TRBD1 covers 11 bases. The CDR3 is made up of 14 amino acids. Germline V gene sequence: CDR1 LNHDA, CDR2 SQIVND (reference sequence). J was trimmed by 9 bases and V by 3 bases; bases with no gene match: 4. The CDR3 DNA follows: TGTGCCAGTAGTATCGGACAGGGGGCCAGCATTCAGTACTTC. This encodes CASSIGQGASIQYF. The entire variable domain, with the rest obtained from reference TRBV19 and TRBJ2-4, is as follows: DGGITQSPKYLFRKEGQNVTLSCEQNLNHDAMYWYRQDPGQGLRLIYYSQIVNDFQKGDIAEGYSVSREKKESFPLTVTSAQKNPTAFYLCASSIGQGASIQYFGAGTRLSVL.

This clone was observed a handful of times. CDR3 bases: TGTGCCAGCAGCCAAATTGACAGGGAATGGGATGGCTACACCTTC. Translation: CASSQIDREWDGYTF. The chain has TRBV4-2 and TRBJ1-2; TRBD1 agrees at 7 bases. The J segment lost 6 bases and the V segment lost 2 bases, leaving 9 bases of the junction unmatched. Per germline, CDR1 LGHNA and CDR2 YNFKEQ. This CDR3 comprises 15 residues.

J is TRBJ1-2 and V is TRBV29-1; a weak D match, TRBD1 (5 bases). CDR1 is SQVTM, CDR2 ANQGSEA, per germline. V shed 0 bases and J shed 2 bases, with 16 bases lying between them. The CDR3 covers 16 residues. The CDR3 nucleotides read TGCAGCGTTGAAGACTTCCCCGGGACTTTAAACTATGGCTACACCTTC. Protein sequence: CSVEDFPGTLNYGYTF.

This clone has a single count. This chain uses TRBV10-3 with TRBJ2-3, with D perhaps TRBD2 (5 bases). The CDR3 consists of 15 residues. Germline CDR1 reads ENHRY; CDR2 reads SYGVKD. V dropped 4 bases and J dropped 2 bases, with 13 bases sitting between them. Written as DNA, the CDR3 is TGTGCCATCAGTGGGGTAGGAGGATCCACAGATACGCAGTATTTT. Its translation: CAISGVGGSTDTQYF.

The chain is built from TRBV19 and TRBJ1-2, with TRBD1 identical over 9 bases. Trimming cost V 11 bases and J 5 bases; bases outside gene matches: 6. The CDR3 sequence is 12 residues long. Germline lookup yields CDR1 LNHDA and CDR2 SQIVND (reference sequence). CDR3 protein: CASRQGDYGYTF. The CDR3 nucleotides read TGTGCCTCTCGACAGGGGGATTATGGCTACACCTTC.

This chain links TRBV3-1 (or the pseudogene TRBV3-2) with TRBJ2-5, with D tentatively TRBD1 (6 bases). V was shortened by 1 base and J by 3 bases, with 9 bases between the two germline ends. This CDR3 has 14 residues. Germline CDR1 reads LGHDT; CDR2 reads YNNKEL (reference sequence). The CDR3 DNA follows: TGTGCCAGCAGCCAAGTGGGACACGAAGAGACCCAGTACTTC. Its protein product is CASSQVGHEETQYF.

The chain uses TRBV5-6 and TRBJ2-7; D remains unclear. This CDR3 has 12 residues. Trimming took off 3 bases at V and 0 bases at J, with 4 bases between the two ends. Germline V CDR1 and CDR2: SGHDT, YYEEEE. The CDR3 loop is CASSSSSYEQYF. For the CDR3, the DNA is TGTGCCAGCAGCTCCAGCTCCTACGAGCAGTACTTC.

The J gene is TRBJ1-4, the V gene TRBV2; D gene ambiguous. The CDR3 loop spans 17 amino acids. CDR1 is SNHLY and CDR2 is FYNNEI in the germline V gene. Trimming removed 4 bases at V and 6 bases at J, with 21 bases between. CDR3 region: CASSAGSRLLRHEKLFF. In nucleotides, the CDR3 is TGTGCCAGCAGTGCCGGGAGTCGACTCTTGAGGCATGAAAAACTGTTTTTT.

CDR3 nucleotides: TGTGCCAGCAGCGTAGAGGGACAGGGGGCAGACAATGAGCAGTTCTTC. This translates into CASSVEGQGADNEQFF. This sequence joins TRBV7-3 and TRBJ2-1; 12 bases agree with TRBD1. V dropped 5 bases and J dropped 5; count of bases not matched to a gene: 7. The CDR3 sequence is 16 residues long. Germline V gene lookup returns CDR1 SGHTA and CDR2 FQGTGA.

The chain carries TRBV27 and TRBJ1-3; 7 bases match TRBD1. CDR1 MNHEY and CDR2 SMNVEV come from the germline V gene (reference sequence). The CDR3 has 15 residues. J gave up 0 bases and V 3 bases, and 2 bases lay outside the gene matches. The CDR3 DNA reads as TGTGCCAGCAGTTTGGCAGGGGGCTCTGGAAACACCATATATTTT. Translating gives CASSLAGGSGNTIYF.

The chain employs TRBV24-1 and TRBJ2-1; perhaps TRBD1 as D (5 bases). Trimming took off 5 bases at V and 1 base at J, with 11 bases between the two ends. CDR1 is KGHDR and CDR2 is SFDVKD in the germline V gene. The CDR3 has 15 residues. CDR3 sequence (DNA): TGTGCCACCAGTGTACAGGACGTATCCTACAATGAGCAGTTCTTC. This gives the protein CATSVQDVSYNEQFF.

CDR3 residues: CATSDFGGQGLYTGELFF. The CDR3 DNA sequence: TGTGCCACCAGTGATTTTGGGGGACAGGGTCTGTACACCGGGGAGCTGTTTTTT. The gene calls are TRBV24-1 and TRBJ2-2; 9 positions match TRBD1. Germline CDR1 is KGHDR and CDR2 is SFDVKD. The CDR3 spans 18 residues. The V and J ends lost 1 base and 3 bases, in that order; junction bases with no gene match: 8.

V and J are TRBV7-9 and TRBJ2-3; 14 bases fit TRBD2. The CDR3 is 19 residues long. Trimming at V came to 4 bases and at J to 2 bases, leaving 11 bases not matched to a gene. CDR1 is SEHNR, CDR2 FQNEAQ, per germline (reference sequence). The CDR3 loop reads CASSSQGLAGGSPTDTQYF. The CDR3 DNA sequence: TGTGCCAGCAGCTCTCAAGGACTAGCGGGGGGTTCCCCCACAGATACGCAGTATTTT.

The chain couples TRBV5-1 to TRBJ2-1; TRBD2 might be the D (5 bases). This CDR3 contains 17 residues. Trimming pared 3 bases from V and 0 bases from J, leaving 16 bases between. The V gene's germline CDR1 is SGHRS and CDR2 YFSETQ. This chain's CDR3 is CASSSDWTSTSYNEQFF. The CDR3 nucleotides read TGCGCCAGCAGCTCGGACTGGACCTCTACCTCCTACAATGAGCAGTTCTTC.

The J gene is TRBJ2-7, the V gene TRBV29-1; 8 bases are a match to TRBD1. This CDR3 contains 13 residues. Losses at the gene ends were 8 bases for V and 1 base for J; bases not matched to a gene: 7. Germline CDR1 SQVTM, CDR2 ANQGSEA. DNA of the CDR3: TGCAGCCCCCAAGGGGACAGGTCCTACGAGCAGTACTTC. It is translated as CSPQGDRSYEQYF.

This clone was counted a few times. The V and J genes are TRBV3-1 (or the pseudogene TRBV3-2) and TRBJ2-7, with D tentatively TRBD2 (6 bases). Trimming removed 7 bases from V and 0 bases from J, with 10 bases in between. Germline assignment: CDR1 LGHDT and CDR2 YNNKEL (reference sequence). There are 13 residues in the CDR3. CDR3 sequence reads: CASKGDSSYEQYF. The CDR3 nucleotides are TGTGCCAGCAAAGGGGACTCCTCCTACGAGCAGTACTTC.

In its sample, this clone was seen a few times. The J gene is TRBJ1-3, the V gene TRBV12-5; D not resolved. This CDR3 region has 13 residues. Germline lookup yields CDR1 LGHNT and CDR2 FRNRAP. V gave up 5 bases and J gave up 0 bases, with 5 bases separating them. For the CDR3, the DNA is TGTGCTAGTGGTCCAGACTCTGGAAACACCATATATTTT. Its translation is CASGPDSGNTIYF. The full variable domain, in which reference TRBV12-5 and TRBJ1-3 provide the parts outside the CDR3, is DARVTQTPRHKVTEMGQEVTMRCQPILGHNTVFWYRQTMMQGLELLAYFRNRAPLDDSGMPKDRFSAEMPDATLATLKIQPSEPRDSAVYFCASGPDSGNTIYFGEGSWLTVV.

V is TRBV28 and J is TRBJ1-4; 7 bases align to TRBD1. CDR3 size: 18 residues. Germline loops: CDR1 MDHEN, CDR2 SYDVKM. The trim removed 5 bases at V and 6 bases at J, leaving 18 bases unmatched. The CDR3 nucleotides read TGTGCCAGCAGTATGGACAGGCCCGGAAGAGGGGGTGATGAAAAACTGTTTTTT. This translates into CASSMDRPGRGGDEKLFF.